This TCR beta chain is drawn from a study of T cells after yellow fever vaccination. This clonotype turned up a few times. TCRdb redid the calling of the 5' RACE reads with MiXCR, one entry per CDR3 protein. This table holds over 200,000 distinct CDR3 sequences, around 6.7% found once. The sample was CD4+ T cells sorted from PBMCs, taken on the day of the yellow fever booster vaccination. This clonotype was obtained from a man aged 25 to 40 who received the YFV17D yellow fever vaccine.

The CDR3 reads CASHSGGFSSYNEQFF. DNA for the CDR3: TGTGCCAGCCACTCGGGCGGTTTCAGCTCCTACAATGAGCAGTTCTTC. The chain is built from TRBV7-3 and TRBJ2-1; D is uncertain. Germline CDR1 SGHTA, CDR2 FQGTGA. The CDR3 length is 16 residues. V was pared by 8 bases and J by 0 bases, with 17 bases between.